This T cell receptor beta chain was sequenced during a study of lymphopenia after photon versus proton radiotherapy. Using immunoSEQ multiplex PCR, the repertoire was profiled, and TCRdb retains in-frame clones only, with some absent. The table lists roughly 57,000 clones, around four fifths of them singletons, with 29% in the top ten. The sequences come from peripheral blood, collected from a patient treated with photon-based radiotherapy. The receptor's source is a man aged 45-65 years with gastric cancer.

The CDR3 protein is CASSRGEVKETQYF. The CDR3 region has the DNA TGCGCCAGCAGCCGGGGGGAGGTCAAAGAGACCCAGTACTTC. The chain uses TRBV5-1 and TRBJ2-5; TRBD2 aligns across 7 bases. V shed 4 bases and J 3 bases; nucleotides not matched to a gene: 6. This CDR3 has 14 residues. From germline, CDR1 is SGHRS and CDR2 YFSETQ. Full variable domain (missing parts from reference TRBV5-1 and TRBJ2-5): KAGVTQTPRYLIKTRGQQVTLSCSPISGHRSVSWYQQTPGQGLQFLFEYFSETQRNKGNFPGRFSGRQFSNSRSEMNVSTLELGDSALYLCASSRGEVKETQYFGPGTRLLVL.